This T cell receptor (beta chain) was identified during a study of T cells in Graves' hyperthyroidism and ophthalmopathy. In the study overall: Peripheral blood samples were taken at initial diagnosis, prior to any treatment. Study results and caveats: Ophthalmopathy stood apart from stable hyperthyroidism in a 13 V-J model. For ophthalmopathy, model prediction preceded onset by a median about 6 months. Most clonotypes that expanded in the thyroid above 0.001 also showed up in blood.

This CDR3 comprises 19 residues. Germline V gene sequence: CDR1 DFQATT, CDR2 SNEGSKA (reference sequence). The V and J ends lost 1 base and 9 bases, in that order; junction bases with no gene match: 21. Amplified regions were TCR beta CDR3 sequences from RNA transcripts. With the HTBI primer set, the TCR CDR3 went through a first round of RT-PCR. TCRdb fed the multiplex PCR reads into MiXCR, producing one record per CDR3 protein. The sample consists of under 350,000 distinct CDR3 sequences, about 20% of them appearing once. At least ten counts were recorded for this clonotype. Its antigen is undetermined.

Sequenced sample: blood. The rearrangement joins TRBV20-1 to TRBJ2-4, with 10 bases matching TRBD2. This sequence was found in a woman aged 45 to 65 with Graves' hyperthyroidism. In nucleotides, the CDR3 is TGCAGTGCTAGAGCCACCAGAATGGGACTAGCGCGTTACGAGGCCATTCAGTACTTC. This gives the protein CSARATRMGLARYEAIQYF.